These T cell receptor beta chains were read from a single sample in a study of blood T cell repertoires in COVID-19. Generated by immunoSEQ multiplex PCR, the TCRdb table keeps only in-frame clones and is missing some. Of 470,000 or so clones in the sample, more than 85% were seen once. Sequencing used peripheral blood. Receptors originate from a woman aged 25-40 years with acute or convalescent COVID-19. The CDR3 runs from the conserved cysteine through the conserved F or W. D genes are given only for firm matches. Clone size is stated in some rows and not others, as once, few, many or a class when expanded.

TRBV28	.	TRBJ1-4	.	CASSTTRTNEKLFF	TGTGCCAGCAGCACCACCAGGACTAATGAAAAACTGTTTTTT
TRBV19	TRBD1	TRBJ2-7	.	CASSPGTVWGEQYF	TGTGCCAGTAGTCCCGGGACAGTGTGGGGGGAGCAGTACTTC
TRBV28	TRBD2	TRBJ2-3	.	CASRTGLVGLADTQYF	TGTGCCAGCAGGACCGGACTAGTCGGTTTAGCGGATACGCAGTATTTT
TRBV6-6	TRBD1	TRBJ2-7	once	CASTAGGIYEQYF	TGTGCCAGCACGGCAGGGGGCATCTACGAGCAGTACTTC
TRBV9	.	TRBJ2-1	once	CASSRGLNNEQFF	TGTGCCAGCAGCCGGGGACTCAACAATGAGCAGTTCTTC
TRBV4-1	TRBD1	TRBJ1-6	once	CASSPTGVGSPLHF	TGCGCCAGCAGCCCAACAGGGGTAGGATCACCCCTCCACTTT
TRBV15	.	TRBJ1-2	.	CATSGTNFMGYTF	TGTGCCACCAGCGGGACTAATTTTATGGGCTACACCTTC
TRBV28	TRBD1	TRBJ1-5	.	CASSLTGSKGNQPQHF	TGTGCCAGCAGTTTGACAGGGAGTAAGGGCAATCAGCCCCAGCATTTT
TRBV11-2	TRBD1	TRBJ2-7	.	CASSLYRGVYEQYF	TGTGCCAGCAGCTTATACAGGGGGGTCTACGAGCAGTACTTC
TRBV5-1	TRBD2	TRBJ2-1	.	CASSLSNPTSVEQFF	TGCGCCAGCAGCCTATCTAATCCGACTAGCGTTGAGCAGTTCTTC
TRBV20-1	.	TRBJ2-5	.	CSVQTQETQYF	TGCAGTGTCCAAACACAAGAGACCCAGTACTTC
TRBV9	TRBD1	TRBJ2-1	.	CASSTPHPGTGTSSYNEQFF	TGTGCCAGCAGCACACCACATCCCGGGACAGGTACCAGCTCCTACAATGAGCAGTTCTTC
TRBV7-8	TRBD1	TRBJ2-7	.	CASSGWDRGYEQYF	TGTGCCAGCAGCGGGTGGGACAGGGGCTACGAGCAGTACTTC
TRBV7-3	TRBD1	TRBJ1-2	.	CASSLSRDSNYGYTF	TGTGCCAGCAGCTTATCACGGGACAGTAACTATGGCTACACCTTC
TRBV6-5	.	TRBJ1-5	.	CASRATTNSNQPQHF	TGTGCCAGCAGGGCAACAACTAATAGCAATCAGCCCCAGCATTTT
TRBV4-1	.	TRBJ1-5	.	CASSHPGREGPQHF	TGCGCCAGCAGCCACCCCGGAAGGGAGGGGCCCCAGCATTTT
TRBV2	.	TRBJ1-5	.	CASSDRGRSNQPQHF	TGTGCCAGCAGTGATAGGGGGAGAAGCAATCAGCCCCAGCATTTT
TRBV5-1	.	TRBJ2-3	.	CASSLEMAGTDTQYF	TGCGCCAGCAGCTTGGAGATGGCGGGCACAGATACGCAGTATTTT
TRBV25-1	.	TRBJ2-2	.	CASSPISNTGELFF	TGTGCCAGCAGCCCCATTTCGAACACCGGGGAGCTGTTTTTT
TRBV6-1	.	TRBJ1-1	.	CASSEGSGLGTEAFF	TGTGCCAGCAGTGAAGGGTCTGGGCTGGGCACTGAAGCTTTCTTT
TRBV6-6	.	TRBJ1-5	.	CASSPREGSNQPQHF	TGTGCCAGCAGTCCCCGTGAGGGTAGCAATCAGCCCCAGCATTTT
TRBV2	.	TRBJ2-7	once	CASSVSPAGNYEQYF	TGTGCCAGCAGTGTGTCCCCGGCAGGAAATTACGAGCAGTACTTC
TRBV5-5	TRBD1	TRBJ2-2	few	CASSWTGESTGELFF	TGTGCCAGCAGCTGGACAGGGGAGAGCACCGGGGAGCTGTTTTTT
TRBV7-9	.	TRBJ2-5	.	CASSLLALRETQYF	TGTGCCAGCAGCTTACTAGCGTTGCGGGAGACCCAGTACTTC
TRBV20-1	TRBD2	TRBJ2-7	.	CSARGGGTQYF	TGCAGTGCTAGAGGGGGGGGAACGCAGTACTTC
TRBV19	.	TRBJ2-6	.	CASSIYESSGANVLTF	TGTGCCAGTAGTATATACGAGAGCTCTGGGGCCAACGTCCTGACTTTC
TRBV5-6	TRBD2	TRBJ2-7	.	CASSLGAGELGQYF	TGTGCCAGCAGCTTGGGAGCGGGGGAGTTAGGGCAGTACTTC
TRBV6-5	TRBD1	TRBJ1-1	.	CASRATGTGGEAFF	TGTGCCAGCAGAGCCACCGGGACAGGGGGAGAAGCTTTCTTT
TRBV5-4	TRBD2	TRBJ2-5	.	CASSPGLAEETQYF	TGTGCCAGCAGCCCGGGACTAGCGGAAGAGACCCAGTACTTC
TRBV5-1	.	TRBJ1-1	.	CASSLAAGTAFF	TGCGCCAGCAGCTTGGCCGCGGGTACGGCTTTCTTT
TRBV2	TRBD1	TRBJ1-2	many	CASSEDRGTYTF	TGTGCCAGCAGTGAGGACAGGGGGACCTACACCTTC
TRBV30	.	TRBJ1-5	.	CAWRAGRQSNQPQHF	TGTGCCTGGAGGGCGGGAAGACAGAGCAATCAGCCCCAGCATTTT
TRBV6-1	.	TRBJ1-2	.	CASSEPGDISGYTF	TGTGCCAGCAGTGAACCAGGGGATATAAGCGGCTACACCTTC
TRBV29-1	TRBD1	TRBJ1-3	once	CSVEGQGGNTIYF	TGCAGCGTTGAGGGACAGGGCGGAAACACCATATATTTT
TRBV3-1/TRBV3-2	TRBD1	TRBJ1-1	.	CASSHSDRLNTEAFF	TGTGCCAGCAGCCACTCGGACAGGTTGAACACTGAAGCTTTCTTT
TRBV30	TRBD1	TRBJ1-5	.	CAWSPTGTVSQPQHF	TGTGCCTGGAGCCCGACAGGGACCGTCAGTCAGCCCCAGCATTTT
TRBV4-1	.	TRBJ2-2	.	CASSPGRNTGELFF	TGCGCCAGCAGCCCGGGGAGGAACACCGGGGAGCTGTTTTTT